This section outlines one TCR beta chain sequence together with its context. This clone was seen only once. No antigen is known for it. One base away there is no much larger clone; base qualities are not given. This sample is drawn from a study of cytomegalovirus exposure and HLA in healthy donors (dated by TCRdb to the late 2010s). Background on the whole study: According to a later analysis, the roughly 130 validation repertoires were produced on the same platform as the 666 repertoires of the first cohort. The aim of the study was to test whether cataloging public T cell receptors could identify signatures of past pathogen exposure. Besides the first cohort of around 670 subjects, a separate validation cohort made up of 120 different subjects was used. The study combined high-throughput TCR immunosequencing, statistical association of individual TCRs with disease status, and machine learning to predict cytomegalovirus infection status. Broader findings and caveats from the paper: In both the original and validation cohorts, the classifier was reported to diagnose cytomegalovirus status with high specificity and sensitivity. In vitro tests confirmed that a few of the cytomegalovirus-associated TCR beta chains recognize cytomegalovirus antigens. The validation cohort had no HLA typing available for a later analysis, so co-occurrence within that cohort was assessed over all 130 or so repertoires. Most TCR sequences were observed very rarely across donors, whereas some public TCRs were present in many individuals. It was suggested by the authors that the approach could potentially be generalized to other disease states and immunological phenotypes. The study gave a list of about 170 TCR beta chains associated with cytomegalovirus. In a later analysis, TCRs clustered in the first cohort were found to also tend to co-occur in the 120 or so validation repertoires, with approximately 93% of cluster scores above 0.

The donors were included in the validation cohort of approximately 130 subjects, a group kept apart from the roughly 610-subject first cohort. CDR1 is given as MNHNY and CDR2 as SVGAGI, both from the germline V gene (reference sequence). The CDR3 numbers 14 residues from cysteine through phenylalanine. Only CDR3 DNA remains: 42 bases, in frame from the first base. Trimming accounts for 5 bases at V and 5 bases at J, while the number of junction bases matched to no gene is 1. Library creation used the immunoSEQ multiplex PCR assay. The published analysis was carried out like this. A statistical classification framework was built to diagnose cytomegalovirus status from the catalog of TCR beta chain sequences. TCRdb mirrors the immuneACCESS table, restricted to in-frame sequences. Some clones are absent from its copies; in checked studies, under half trace to an unresolved V gene, and the reason for the others is unknown. V and J calls and clone size are as listed in that table; D and trimming were resolved from the DNA. Within this sample are under 200,000 clones, with roughly 90% of them counted one time only. The biggest ten clones account for about 5.8% of the sample.

The clonotype was recovered from a woman under 40 in good health and CMV-seronegative. The chain is encoded by TRBV6-6 joined to TRBJ2-1; 12 of the junction bases match TRBD2. Sample: PBMCs. CDR3 protein: CASSLAGGDNEQFF. In nucleotides, the sequence is TGTGCCAGCAGTCTAGCGGGAGGGGACAATGAGCAGTTCTTC.